These T cell receptor beta chains were read from a single sample in a study of blood T cells in healthy people across ages. Each CDR3 protein gets one entry after TCRdb re-called the 5' RACE reads with MiXCR. The data contain about a million distinct CDR3 sequences, around two fifths of them singletons. Sequenced input: blood. The source of these receptors is a man aged 18 to 29 in good health. CDR3s include the opening cysteine and the closing phenylalanine or tryptophan. Fields, in order: D gene, clone size, V gene, J gene, CDR3 DNA, CDR3 protein. The D gene is left open where the match is weak. For some rows the clone size is stated as once, few or many, or as a class when expanded; others skip it.

D gene: NA; clone size: NA; V gene: TRBV7-2; J gene: TRBJ1-1; CDR3 DNA: TGTGCCAGCAGCTATGCCGGACGCTTGAACACTGAAGCTTTCTTT; CDR3 protein: CASSYAGRLNTEAFF
D gene: NA; clone size: NA; V gene: TRBV18; J gene: TRBJ1-1; CDR3 DNA: TGTGCCAGCTCACCACCGTTGACAGTAACTAACACTGAAGCTTTCTTT; CDR3 protein: CASSPPLTVTNTEAFF
D gene: TRBD1; clone size: NA; V gene: TRBV3-1; J gene: TRBJ1-6; CDR3 DNA: TGTGCCAGCAGCCAAGGGACAGGGACGGGTTCACCCCTCCACTTT; CDR3 protein: CASSQGTGTGSPLHF
D gene: NA; clone size: NA; V gene: TRBV3-1; J gene: TRBJ2-1; CDR3 DNA: TGTGCCAGCAGCCAACAAAGAGGTGAGCAGTTCTTC; CDR3 protein: CASSQQRGEQFF
D gene: NA; clone size: NA; V gene: TRBV14; J gene: TRBJ2-1; CDR3 DNA: TGTGCCAGCAAAGGGGCTCACATTGAGTGGTTCTTC; CDR3 protein: CASKGAHIEWFF
D gene: NA; clone size: many; V gene: TRBV27; J gene: TRBJ1-2; CDR3 DNA: TGTGCCAGCAGTTTTCCAGGGGTCGGCTACACCTTC; CDR3 protein: CASSFPGVGYTF
D gene: NA; clone size: few; V gene: TRBV20-1; J gene: TRBJ1-2; CDR3 DNA: TGCAGTGCTAGAGATGTACGGCTTAACTATGGCTACACCTTC; CDR3 protein: CSARDVRLNYGYTF
D gene: NA; clone size: many; V gene: TRBV5-6; J gene: TRBJ2-1; CDR3 DNA: TGTGCCAGCAGCTTTAGCTGGGGTTCCGAGCAGTTCTTC; CDR3 protein: CASSFSWGSEQFF
D gene: NA; clone size: NA; V gene: TRBV5-1; J gene: TRBJ2-3; CDR3 DNA: TGCGCCAGCGGCTTGATGACAGATACGCAGTATTTT; CDR3 protein: CASGLMTDTQYF
D gene: NA; clone size: NA; V gene: TRBV13; J gene: TRBJ2-1; CDR3 DNA: TGTGCCAGCAGCCCCATACAGGGAAACTACAATGAGCAGTTCTTC; CDR3 protein: CASSPIQGNYNEQFF
D gene: NA; clone size: few; V gene: TRBV5-1; J gene: TRBJ2-3; CDR3 DNA: TGCGCCAGCAGCTTGGGATTGGACCCCTCAGGTGACTCGCAGTATTTT; CDR3 protein: CASSLGLDPSGDSQYF
D gene: NA; clone size: few; V gene: TRBV20-1; J gene: TRBJ1-2; CDR3 DNA: TGCAGTGCTAGAGATCCTGACAGCCACGGGGGCGGCTACACCTTC; CDR3 protein: CSARDPDSHGGGYTF
D gene: NA; clone size: few; V gene: TRBV7-8; J gene: TRBJ2-7; CDR3 DNA: TGTGCCAGCTTCGGGGGCGGGACGACCTACGAGCAGTACTTC; CDR3 protein: CASFGGGTTYEQYF
D gene: TRBD2; clone size: few; V gene: TRBV6-5; J gene: TRBJ2-3; CDR3 DNA: TGTGCCAGCAGTTACGGGACTAGCGGGGATGCTAGCACAGATACGCAGTATTTT; CDR3 protein: CASSYGTSGDASTDTQYF
D gene: TRBD2; clone size: few; V gene: TRBV7-2; J gene: TRBJ2-3; CDR3 DNA: TGTGCCAGCAGCTTAAACATAGCGGGGGGCACAGATACGCAGTATTTT; CDR3 protein: CASSLNIAGGTDTQYF
D gene: NA; clone size: NA; V gene: TRBV4-3; J gene: TRBJ1-1; CDR3 DNA: TGCGCCAGCAGCCCGGGCCCAGTGTCCGGCACTGAAGCTTTCTTT; CDR3 protein: CASSPGPVSGTEAFF
D gene: TRBD2; clone size: NA; V gene: TRBV29-1; J gene: TRBJ2-1; CDR3 DNA: TGCAGCGTTGAAGGGGGTAGCGGGGGCCTATACAATGAGCAGTTCTTC; CDR3 protein: CSVEGGSGGLYNEQFF
D gene: NA; clone size: many; V gene: TRBV6-4; J gene: TRBJ2-3; CDR3 DNA: TGTGCCAGCAGCCGGGGCGGGGAGACAGATACGCAGTATTTT; CDR3 protein: CASSRGGETDTQYF
D gene: TRBD1; clone size: few; V gene: TRBV10-3; J gene: TRBJ2-5; CDR3 DNA: TGTGCCATCAGTGAGTCTCAGGGGGACGAGACCCAGTACTTC; CDR3 protein: CAISESQGDETQYF
D gene: NA; clone size: NA; V gene: TRBV12-5; J gene: TRBJ2-3; CDR3 DNA: TGTGCTAGTGGTTTGGCCGCCCAGGTAGATACGCAGTATTTT; CDR3 protein: CASGLAAQVDTQYF
D gene: NA; clone size: NA; V gene: TRBV5-1; J gene: TRBJ1-1; CDR3 DNA: TGCGCCAGCAGCTCTCTACAGGGCCGGAACACTGAAGCTTTCTTT; CDR3 protein: CASSSLQGRNTEAFF
D gene: NA; clone size: many; V gene: TRBV9; J gene: TRBJ1-6; CDR3 DNA: TGTGCCAGCAGCCCAAGCGGGACCGCAAATTCACCCCTCCACTTT; CDR3 protein: CASSPSGTANSPLHF
D gene: TRBD2; clone size: NA; V gene: TRBV20-1; J gene: TRBJ2-3; CDR3 DNA: TGCGGTGCTAGAGTTCTCACTGGGGGGGAACCGCGCACAGATACGCAGTATTTT; CDR3 protein: CGARVLTGGEPRTDTQYF
D gene: NA; clone size: NA; V gene: TRBV28; J gene: TRBJ1-2; CDR3 DNA: TGTGCCAGCAATCTAGAATTGGACCAGCCCAACTATGGCTACACCTTC; CDR3 protein: CASNLELDQPNYGYTF
D gene: NA; clone size: few; V gene: TRBV12-3/TRBV12-4; J gene: TRBJ2-1; CDR3 DNA: TGTGCCAGCAGTTTAGATGTTACTCCCCACAATGAGCAGTTCTTC; CDR3 protein: CASSLDVTPHNEQFF
D gene: TRBD2; clone size: NA; V gene: TRBV12-5; J gene: TRBJ2-1; CDR3 DNA: TGTGCTAGTGTGTTAGCGGGGGGTCCATACAATGAGCAGTTCTTC; CDR3 protein: CASVLAGGPYNEQFF
D gene: NA; clone size: NA; V gene: TRBV29-1; J gene: TRBJ1-1; CDR3 DNA: TGCAGCGTTGAAGACGGCTCTGAAGCTTTCTTT; CDR3 protein: CSVEDGSEAFF
D gene: NA; clone size: few; V gene: TRBV11-2; J gene: TRBJ2-1; CDR3 DNA: TGTGCCAGCAGCCCTCACCGAGGACATGACAATGAGCAGTTCTTC; CDR3 protein: CASSPHRGHDNEQFF
D gene: TRBD1; clone size: few; V gene: TRBV6-5; J gene: TRBJ1-2; CDR3 DNA: TGTGCCAGCAGTAAGGGACAGTACTATGGCTACACCTTC; CDR3 protein: CASSKGQYYGYTF
D gene: NA; clone size: NA; V gene: TRBV5-6; J gene: TRBJ1-4; CDR3 DNA: TGTGCCAGCAGCTTGGGGTCACAGGGCGAAAAACTGTTTTTT; CDR3 protein: CASSLGSQGEKLFF
D gene: NA; clone size: few; V gene: TRBV12-3/TRBV12-4; J gene: TRBJ1-5; CDR3 DNA: TGTGCCAGCAGTTTGGGGGCAGGGCTTCAGCCCCAGCATTTT; CDR3 protein: CASSLGAGLQPQHF
D gene: NA; clone size: few; V gene: TRBV5-8; J gene: TRBJ1-1; CDR3 DNA: TGTGCCAGCAGCTTGGCCCGGAAGTACAGAATGAACACTGAAGCTTTCTTT; CDR3 protein: CASSLARKYRMNTEAFF
D gene: NA; clone size: few; V gene: TRBV5-1; J gene: TRBJ1-5; CDR3 DNA: TGCGCCAGCAGCTTGGGGGATTCAGGGAATCAGCCCCAGCATTTT; CDR3 protein: CASSLGDSGNQPQHF
D gene: NA; clone size: few; V gene: TRBV28; J gene: TRBJ2-3; CDR3 DNA: TGTGCCAGCAATCGCAGATGGGGGGCCTCTGGGGATACGCAGTATTTT; CDR3 protein: CASNRRWGASGDTQYF
D gene: NA; clone size: NA; V gene: TRBV4-3; J gene: TRBJ2-3; CDR3 DNA: TGCGCCAGCAGCCAAGTGAAGGGTCTAAACGGGGGAGAGTATTTT; CDR3 protein: CASSQVKGLNGGEYF
D gene: NA; clone size: NA; V gene: TRBV4-3; J gene: TRBJ1-5; CDR3 DNA: TGCGCCAGCAGCCAAGGCGCCCAAGTTCGGAATCAGCCCCAGCATTTT; CDR3 protein: CASSQGAQVRNQPQHF
D gene: NA; clone size: few; V gene: TRBV3-1; J gene: TRBJ1-5; CDR3 DNA: TGTGCCAGCAGCCAAGAAGAGGGAGGGGAGGTGAGCAATCAGCCCCAGCATTTT; CDR3 protein: CASSQEEGGEVSNQPQHF
D gene: NA; clone size: NA; V gene: TRBV9; J gene: TRBJ1-4; CDR3 DNA: TGTGCCAGCAGCGTAGCCGGAACCGATAATGAAAAACTGTTTTTT; CDR3 protein: CASSVAGTDNEKLFF
D gene: NA; clone size: many; V gene: TRBV7-2; J gene: TRBJ2-3; CDR3 DNA: TGTGCCAGCAGTTTGATTGGAGATACGCAGTATTTT; CDR3 protein: CASSLIGDTQYF
D gene: NA; clone size: few; V gene: TRBV29-1; J gene: TRBJ2-7; CDR3 DNA: TGCAGCGTCGTGACCCTGACCTACAATGAGCAGTACTTC; CDR3 protein: CSVVTLTYNEQYF
D gene: TRBD2; clone size: NA; V gene: TRBV29-1; J gene: TRBJ2-3; CDR3 DNA: TGCAGCGTACTAGCGGGGGGGTTAGATACGCAGTATTTT; CDR3 protein: CSVLAGGLDTQYF